The clone carrying this T cell receptor (beta chain) was seen a handful of times. This specimen belongs to a study of cytomegalovirus exposure and HLA in healthy donors. In the PCR, 60 Vbeta and 13 Jbeta primers were used. The method was immunoSEQ multiplex PCR; TCRdb's version includes in-frame clones alone and lacks a portion of them. The table shows 120,000 or so clones, with around 76% occurring only once. This CDR3 region has 16 residues. After removal of 0 bases from V and 9 bases from J, the junction contained 5 bases not matched to a gene. CDR1 is MNHEY, CDR2 SVGAGI, per germline. J is TRBJ1-6 and V is TRBV6-5; 10 bases are a match to TRBD1. This clonotype was sampled from a man aged 55 to 69 in good health and CMV-seropositive. What was sequenced was PBMCs. The CDR3 here is CASSYSWTGGGSPLHF. CDR3 nucleotides: TGTGCCAGCAGTTACTCTTGGACAGGGGGAGGTTCACCCCTCCACTTT.